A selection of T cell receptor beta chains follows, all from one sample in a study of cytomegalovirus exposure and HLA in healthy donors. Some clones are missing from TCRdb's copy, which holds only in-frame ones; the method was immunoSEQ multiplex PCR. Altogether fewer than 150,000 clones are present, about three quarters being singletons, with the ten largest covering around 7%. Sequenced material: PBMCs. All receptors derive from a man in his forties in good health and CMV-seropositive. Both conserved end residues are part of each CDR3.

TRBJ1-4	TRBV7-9	CASSRTGFGEKLFF
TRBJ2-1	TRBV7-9	CASSITGLASYNEQFF
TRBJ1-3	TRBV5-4	CASSPDPGQGASGNTIYF
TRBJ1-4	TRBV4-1	CASSQGGLHPRGPNEKLFF
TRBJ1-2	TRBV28	CASSYPKSAANYGYTF
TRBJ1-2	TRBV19	CASSIGQGGHRYTF
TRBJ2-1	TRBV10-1	CASSEWTSVDEQFF
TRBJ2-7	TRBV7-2	CASSLGQGRSYEQYF
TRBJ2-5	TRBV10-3	CAISGDSKETQYF
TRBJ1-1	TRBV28	CASNLLMNTEAFF
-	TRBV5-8	CASSLVLGAYEQYF
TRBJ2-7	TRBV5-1	CASSAGQGAFYEQYF
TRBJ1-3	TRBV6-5	CASSYARAGSGNTIYF
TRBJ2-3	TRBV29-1	CSARGQTDTQYF
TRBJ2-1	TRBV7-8	CASSSRLAQGDEQFF
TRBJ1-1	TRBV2	CASSEQGMNTEAFF
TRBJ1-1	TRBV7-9	CASSLSEAFF